This record covers a single TCR beta chain. Its antigen is not identified. Other nucleotide sequences in the sample specify the same CDR3. CD8 cells classed as naive were CD45RO-negative and positively selected for CCR7, excluding terminally differentiated effector memory CD45RA+ cells. These data originate in a study of shared clonotypes between healthy human individuals. Overall study results and limits: The study found roughly 5% of naive CD4 clonotypes shared across a handful of donors.

A roughly 200 ng quantity of DNA, 30,000 to 35,000 T cell genomes, went into the sorted-subset replicate PCRs. This table comes from immunoSEQ multiplex PCR, and its TCRdb copy is limited to in-frame clones, with some not included. The sample includes roughly 2 million clones, 85% to 95% of them seen just once. The CDR3 runs 12 residues. Trimming took 4 bases from V and 2 from J, leaving 4 bases between them. The germline gives CDR1 SGHRS, CDR2 YFSETQ. Source material: naive CD8+ T cells sorted from blood. The chain is built from TRBV5-1 and TRBJ1-3, with D hard to call. This clonotype was sampled from a man younger than 35 in good health. The CDR3 sequence: CASSLAGNTIYF. The CDR3 region has the DNA TGCGCCAGCAGCCTGGCTGGAAACACCATATATTTT.